The clone carrying this T cell receptor beta chain was recorded a few times. Diagnoses were established using clinical symptoms, serum thyroxine and TRAb, thyroid ultrasound and orbital computed tomography. Amplification targeted TCR beta CDR3 regions from RNA transcripts. Using the HTBI primer set, a first-round RT-PCR was run on the TCR CDR3. Each CDR3 protein is one row after TCRdb ran MiXCR on the multiplex PCR reads. The table shows about 740,000 distinct CDR3 sequences, with 13% to 15% occurring only once. This CDR3 contains 16 residues. Trimming shortened V by 1 base and J by 8 bases, and 18 bases separated the two germline ends. Germline CDR1 SGHDN, CDR2 FVKESK. The data stem from a study of T cells in Graves' hyperthyroidism and ophthalmopathy.

The material sequenced was blood. The chain joins TRBV14 to TRBJ1-5, with D hard to call. This TCR derives from a woman aged 18-29 years with Graves' hyperthyroidism. The CDR3 nucleotides read TGTGCCAGCAGCCAAGTACGGCGGGATCGAGGGAAGCCCCAGCATTTT. It is translated as CASSQVRRDRGKPQHF.